One sample yielded the 11 T cell receptor beta chains listed below, sequenced in a study of blood T cell repertoires in COVID-19. TCRdb's copy holds only in-frame clones and misses some; the assay was immunoSEQ multiplex PCR. The table records about 97,000 clones, roughly 89% of them present only once. The material sequenced was peripheral blood. Receptors were obtained from a human donor in a cohort sampled during active COVID-19.

The chain is built from TRBV5-6 and TRBJ1-2; D possibly corresponds to TRBD1 (5 bases). V gave up 0 bases and J gave up 3 bases, with 15 bases separating them. CDR1 is SGHDT and CDR2 is YYEEEE in the germline V gene. This CDR3 spans 16 amino acids. This chain's CDR3 is CASSLAPRGRDYGYTF. The CDR3 nucleotides read TGTGCCAGCAGCTTGGCCCCGCGGGGGAGGGACTATGGCTACACCTTC.

This chain uses TRBV5-6 with TRBJ2-2; 7 bases map to TRBD2. CDR3 length: 18 amino acids. Per germline, CDR1 SGHDT and CDR2 YYEEEE. V dropped 0 bases and J dropped 1; count of bases not matched to a gene: 9. CDR3 residues: CASSLAGGGLGNTGELFF. The CDR3 DNA reads TGTGCCAGCAGCTTGGCCGGGGGAGGGCTGGGGAACACCGGGGAGCTGTTTTTT. Using reference TRBV5-6 and TRBJ2-2 for the parts outside the CDR3, the full variable domain is DAGVTQSPTHLIKTRGQQVTLRCSPKSGHDTVSWYQQALGQGPQFIFQYYEEEERQRGNFPDRFSGHQFPNYSSELNVNALLLGDSALYLCASSLAGGGLGNTGELFFGEGSRLTVL.

The V and J genes are TRBV11-3 and TRBJ2-1, with 14 nucleotides matching TRBD2. The CDR3 length is 18 residues. Looked up from germline, CDR1 is SGHNT and CDR2 is YENEEA. The V and J ends lost 0 bases and 2 bases, in that order; junction bases with no gene match: 3. The DNA of the CDR3 is TGTGCCAGCAGCTTAGATGGGACTAGCGGGAGTCCCTACAATGAGCAGTTCTTC. The encoded protein is CASSLDGTSGSPYNEQFF.

This clone occurred once. V usage is TRBV7-9 and J usage is TRBJ1-1; D might be TRBD1 (5 bases). The CDR3 is made up of 14 amino acids. The germline CDR1 and CDR2 sequences are SEHNR and FQNEAQ (reference sequence). Trimming removed 5 bases from V and 1 base from J, with 11 bases in between. DNA for the CDR3: TGTGCCAGCAGCCAAGGGGATCAGAACACTGAAGCTTTCTTT. Protein: CASSQGDQNTEAFF.

The chain uses TRBV6-5 and TRBJ2-5; 8 bases match TRBD2. J was trimmed by 7 bases and V by 8 bases; bases with no gene match: 9. The CDR3 extends over 13 amino acids. In germline, CDR1 is MNHEY, CDR2 SVGAGI. The CDR3 is CASRKRELGTQYF. Written as DNA, the CDR3 is TGTGCCAGCCGAAAGCGGGAGTTAGGGACCCAGTACTTC.

V gene TRBV19 combines with J gene TRBJ2-1; the D gene is possibly TRBD2 (6 bases). The CDR3 spans 15 residues. Trimming shortened V by 5 bases and J by 4 bases, and 15 bases separated the two germline ends. The germline CDR1 and CDR2 sequences are LNHDA and SQIVND (reference sequence). CDR3 sequence: CASSPTAAGYNEQFF. For the CDR3, the DNA is TGTGCCAGTAGTCCCACGGCTGCGGGGTACAATGAGCAGTTCTTC.

This chain joins TRBV7-6 and TRBJ2-1; possibly TRBD1 for D (6 bases). The CDR3 is made up of 15 amino acids. The V and J ends lost 6 bases and 6 bases respectively, with 18 bases between them. Germline V gene sequence: CDR1 SGHVS, CDR2 FNYEAQ. In DNA, the CDR3 is TGTGCCAGCAGTCTATCCCAGGGGACCTTCAATGAGCAGTTCTTC. It codes for CASSLSQGTFNEQFF.

This chain connects TRBV6-6 to TRBJ2-3; D may be TRBD1 (6 bases). Germline-derived CDR1 and CDR2 are MNHNY and SVGAGI (reference sequence). Trimming left V 2 bases short and J 0 bases short, with 12 bases between. This CDR3 is built from 16 residues. Here the CDR3 reads CASSYGGLTSTDTQYF. The CDR3 DNA reads as TGTGCCAGCAGTTACGGGGGCCTGACAAGCACAGATACGCAGTATTTT.

The chain has TRBV5-4 and TRBJ2-7; the match to TRBD2 covers 8 bases. V lost 3 bases and J lost 2; bases outside the gene matches: 7. CDR3 length equals 15 residues. The V gene's germline CDR1 is SGHNT and CDR2 YYREEE (reference sequence). The CDR3 loop is CASSYFAGGTYEQYF. CDR3 DNA sequence: TGTGCCAGCAGCTACTTCGCGGGGGGAACCTACGAGCAGTACTTC.

This chain connects TRBV6-5 to TRBJ1-2; 9 nucleotides match TRBD1. Losses at the gene ends were 6 bases for V and 7 bases for J; bases not matched to a gene: 6. This CDR3 has 13 residues. The germline CDR1 and CDR2 sequences are MNHEY and SVGAGI. CDR3 sequence reads: CASRPGQGGGYTF. CDR3 nucleotide sequence: TGTGCCAGCAGGCCGGGACAGGGTGGTGGCTACACCTTC.

This sequence joins TRBV4-1 and TRBJ2-5; 9 bases agree with TRBD2. The V gene end was trimmed by 1 base and the J gene end by 4 bases; junction bases not matched to a gene: 7. This CDR3 is built from 16 residues. The germline CDR1 and CDR2 sequences are MGHRA and YSYEKL. The DNA for the CDR3 is TGCGCCAGCAGCCAAGTAATCAGAGCGGGAGGAGAGACCCAGTACTTC. The encoded protein is CASSQVIRAGGETQYF.